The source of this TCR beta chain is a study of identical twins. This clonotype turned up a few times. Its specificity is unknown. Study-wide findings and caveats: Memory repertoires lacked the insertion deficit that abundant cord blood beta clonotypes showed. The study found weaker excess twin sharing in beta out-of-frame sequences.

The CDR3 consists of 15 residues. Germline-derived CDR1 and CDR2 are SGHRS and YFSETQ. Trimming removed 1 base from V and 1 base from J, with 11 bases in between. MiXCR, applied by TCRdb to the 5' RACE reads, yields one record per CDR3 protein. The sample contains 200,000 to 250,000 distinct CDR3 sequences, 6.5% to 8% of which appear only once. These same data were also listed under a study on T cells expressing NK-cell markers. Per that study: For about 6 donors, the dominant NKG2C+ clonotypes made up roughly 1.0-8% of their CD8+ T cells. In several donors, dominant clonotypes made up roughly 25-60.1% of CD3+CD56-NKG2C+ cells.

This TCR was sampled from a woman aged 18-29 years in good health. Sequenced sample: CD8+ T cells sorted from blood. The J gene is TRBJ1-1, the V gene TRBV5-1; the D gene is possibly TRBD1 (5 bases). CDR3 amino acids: CASSLNPGPNTEAFF. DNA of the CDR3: TGCGCCAGCAGCTTGAACCCGGGACCGAACACTGAAGCTTTCTTT.